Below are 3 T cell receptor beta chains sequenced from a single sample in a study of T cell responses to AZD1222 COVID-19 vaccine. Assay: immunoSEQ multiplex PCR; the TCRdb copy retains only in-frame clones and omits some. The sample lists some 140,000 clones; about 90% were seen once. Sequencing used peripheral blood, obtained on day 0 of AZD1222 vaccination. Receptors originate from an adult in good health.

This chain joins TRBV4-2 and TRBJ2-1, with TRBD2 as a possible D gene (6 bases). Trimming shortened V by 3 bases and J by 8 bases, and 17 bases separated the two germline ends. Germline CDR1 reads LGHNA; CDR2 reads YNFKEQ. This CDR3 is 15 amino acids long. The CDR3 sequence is CASSQRLEAWDEQFF. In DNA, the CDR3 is TGTGCCAGCAGCCAGCGACTAGAGGCGTGGGATGAGCAGTTCTTC.

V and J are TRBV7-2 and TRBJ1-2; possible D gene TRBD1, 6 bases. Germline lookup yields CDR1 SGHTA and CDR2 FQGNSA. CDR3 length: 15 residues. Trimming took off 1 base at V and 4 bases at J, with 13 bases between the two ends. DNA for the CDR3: TGTGCCAGCAGCTTAGGTACAGGGTACGGCTATGGCTACACCTTC. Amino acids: CASSLGTGYGYGYTF. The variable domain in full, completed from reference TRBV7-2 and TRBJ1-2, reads GAGVSQSPSNKVTEKGKDVELRCDPISGHTALYWYRQSLGQGLEFLIYFQGNSAPDKSGLPSDRFSAERTGGSVSTLTIQRTQQEDSAVYLCASSLGTGYGYGYTFGSGTRLTVV.

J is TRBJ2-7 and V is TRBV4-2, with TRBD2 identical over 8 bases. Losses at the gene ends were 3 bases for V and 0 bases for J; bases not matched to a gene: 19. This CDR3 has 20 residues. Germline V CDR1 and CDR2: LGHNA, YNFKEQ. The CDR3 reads CASSHHVASGSRGGSYEQYF. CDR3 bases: TGTGCCAGCAGCCACCACGTGGCTAGCGGGTCTAGGGGGGGCTCCTACGAGCAGTACTTC.